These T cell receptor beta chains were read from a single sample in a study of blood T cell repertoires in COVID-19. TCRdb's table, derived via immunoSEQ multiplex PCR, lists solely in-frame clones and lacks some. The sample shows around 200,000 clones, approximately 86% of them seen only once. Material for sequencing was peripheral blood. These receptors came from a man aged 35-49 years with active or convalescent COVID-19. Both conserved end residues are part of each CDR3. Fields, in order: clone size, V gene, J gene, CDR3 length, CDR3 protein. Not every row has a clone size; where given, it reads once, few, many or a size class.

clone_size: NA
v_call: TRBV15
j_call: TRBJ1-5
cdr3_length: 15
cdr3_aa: CATSTRDREYQPQHF

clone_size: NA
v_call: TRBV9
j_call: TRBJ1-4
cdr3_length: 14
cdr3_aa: CASSETGANEKLFF

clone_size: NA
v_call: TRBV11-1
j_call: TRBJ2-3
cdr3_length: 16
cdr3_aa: CASSLLPSGITDTQYF

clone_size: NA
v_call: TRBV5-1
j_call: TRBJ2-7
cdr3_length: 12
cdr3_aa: CASSLGGDEQYF

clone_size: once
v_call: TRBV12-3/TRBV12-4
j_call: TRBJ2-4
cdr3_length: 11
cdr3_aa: CASSSTYIQYF

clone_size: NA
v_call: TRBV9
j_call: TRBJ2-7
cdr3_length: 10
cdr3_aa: CASRAYEQYF

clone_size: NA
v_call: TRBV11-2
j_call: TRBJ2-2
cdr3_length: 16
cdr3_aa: CASSSVRTRNTGELFF

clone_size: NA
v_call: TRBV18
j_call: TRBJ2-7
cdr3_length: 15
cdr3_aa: CASSPWDRVSREQYF

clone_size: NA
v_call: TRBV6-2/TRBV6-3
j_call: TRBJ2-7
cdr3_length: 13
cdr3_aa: CASSLQGLYEQYF

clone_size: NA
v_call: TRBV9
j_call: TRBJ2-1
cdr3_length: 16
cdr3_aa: CASSLRGTSGHNEQFF

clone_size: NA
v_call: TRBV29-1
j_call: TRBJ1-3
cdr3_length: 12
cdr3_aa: CSVDDREDTIYF

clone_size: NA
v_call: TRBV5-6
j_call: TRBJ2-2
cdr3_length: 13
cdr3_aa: CASRPGNTGELFF

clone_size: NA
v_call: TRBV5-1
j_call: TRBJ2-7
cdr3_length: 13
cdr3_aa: CASSPGTNYEQYF

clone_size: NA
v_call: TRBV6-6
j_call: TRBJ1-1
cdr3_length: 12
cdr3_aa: CASSWDRVEAFF

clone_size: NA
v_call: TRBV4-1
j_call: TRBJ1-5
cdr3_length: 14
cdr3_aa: CASSQDNRNQPQHF

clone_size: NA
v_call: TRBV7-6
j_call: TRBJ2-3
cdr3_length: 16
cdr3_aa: CASSPQHGGVGDTQYF

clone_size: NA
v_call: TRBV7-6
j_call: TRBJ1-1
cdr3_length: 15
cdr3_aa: CASSFIDGTDTEAFF

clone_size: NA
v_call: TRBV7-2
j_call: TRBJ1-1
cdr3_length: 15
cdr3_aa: CASSLVGQMNTEAFF

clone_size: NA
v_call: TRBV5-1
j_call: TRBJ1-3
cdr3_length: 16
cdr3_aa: CASSFDDRDGGNTIYF

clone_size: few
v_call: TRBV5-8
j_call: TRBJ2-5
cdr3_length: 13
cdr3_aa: CASSLRDSETQYF

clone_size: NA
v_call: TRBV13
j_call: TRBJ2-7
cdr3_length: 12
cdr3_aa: CASSLDGYEQYF

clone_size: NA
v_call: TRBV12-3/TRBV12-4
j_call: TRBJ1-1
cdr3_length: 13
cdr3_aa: CASSLSLNTEAFF

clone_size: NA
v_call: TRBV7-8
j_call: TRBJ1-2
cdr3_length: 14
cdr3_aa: CASSLGTGGDGYTF

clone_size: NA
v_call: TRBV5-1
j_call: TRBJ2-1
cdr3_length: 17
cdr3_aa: CASSDTGVGVSYNEQFF

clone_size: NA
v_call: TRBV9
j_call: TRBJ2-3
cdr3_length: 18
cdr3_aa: CASSVEGTLADLTDTQYF

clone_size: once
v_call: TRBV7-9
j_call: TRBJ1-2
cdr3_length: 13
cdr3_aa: CASSLSQAYGYTF

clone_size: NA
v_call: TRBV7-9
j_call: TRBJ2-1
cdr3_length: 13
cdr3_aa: CASSLVRENEQFF

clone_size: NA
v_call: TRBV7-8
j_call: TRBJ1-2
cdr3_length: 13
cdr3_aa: CASSETGLWGYTF

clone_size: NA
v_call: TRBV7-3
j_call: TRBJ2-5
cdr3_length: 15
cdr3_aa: CASSLNGQGGETQYF

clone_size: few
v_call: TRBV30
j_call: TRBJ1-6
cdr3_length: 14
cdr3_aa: CAWSANSLNSPLHF

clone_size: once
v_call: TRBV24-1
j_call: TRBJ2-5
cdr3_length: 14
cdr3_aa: CATSDFGVPETQYF

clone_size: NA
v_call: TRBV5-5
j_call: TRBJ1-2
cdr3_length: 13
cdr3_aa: CASSLDPGWGYTF

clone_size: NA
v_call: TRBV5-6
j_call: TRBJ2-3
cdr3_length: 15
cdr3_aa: CASSSLLESTDTQYF

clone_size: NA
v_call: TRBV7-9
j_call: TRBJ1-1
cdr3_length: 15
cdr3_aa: CASSRLDSLNTEAFF

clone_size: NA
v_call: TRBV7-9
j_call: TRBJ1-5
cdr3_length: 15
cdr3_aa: CASSLSWQDNQPQHF

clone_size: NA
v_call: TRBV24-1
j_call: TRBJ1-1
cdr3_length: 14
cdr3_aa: CATSEGTANTEAFF

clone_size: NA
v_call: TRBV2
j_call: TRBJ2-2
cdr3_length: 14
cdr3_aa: CASIRDQGTGELFF